This T cell receptor (beta chain) was obtained from a study of STAT5B mutations in CD4+ large granular lymphocyte leukemia. Across the whole study: Among healthy donors, a particular HLA allele went with more CDR3 'QG' motifs.

Note on this clone: The antigen remains unidentified.

The CDR3 extends over 18 amino acids. V was pared by 0 bases and J by 1 base, with 18 bases between. From germline, CDR1 is SGHTA and CDR2 FQGTGA. General study findings and limits: Without putative leukemic clones, patient CD4-sorted repertoires remained more clonal than healthy CD4+ repertoires. No patients shared main leukemic clonotypes, though around 27% appeared at low frequency elsewhere. Without HLA matching, higher CD4+ than CD8+ T-LGLL clonality could reflect small sample size.

The data were produced by immunoSEQ multiplex PCR, yet TCRdb's version contains in-frame clones alone and is incomplete. The sample lists tens of thousands of clones, approximately 84% seen once, with 0.3% to 0.35% in the top ten. The receptor's source is a human donor in good health. The rearrangement uses TRBV7-3 and TRBJ1-1; D gene unclear. Sequencing was carried out using CD4+ T cells from blood buffy coats. The CDR3 loop reads CASSLTRVGRQANTEAFF. CDR3 coding DNA: TGTGCCAGCAGCTTAACGCGAGTTGGGAGGCAGGCGAACACTGAAGCTTTCTTT.